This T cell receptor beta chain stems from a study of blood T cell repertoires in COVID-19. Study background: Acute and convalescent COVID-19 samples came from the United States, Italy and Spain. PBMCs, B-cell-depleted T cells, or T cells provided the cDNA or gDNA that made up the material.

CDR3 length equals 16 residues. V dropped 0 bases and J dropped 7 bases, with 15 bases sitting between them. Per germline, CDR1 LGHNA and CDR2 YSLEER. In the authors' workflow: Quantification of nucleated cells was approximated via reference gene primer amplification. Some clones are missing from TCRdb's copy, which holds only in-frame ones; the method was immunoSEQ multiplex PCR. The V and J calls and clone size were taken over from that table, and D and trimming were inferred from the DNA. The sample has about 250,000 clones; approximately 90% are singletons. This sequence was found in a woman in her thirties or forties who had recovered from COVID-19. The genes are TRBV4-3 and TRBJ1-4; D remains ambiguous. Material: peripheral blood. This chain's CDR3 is CASSQDRAGESEKLFF. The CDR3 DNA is TGCGCCAGCAGCCAAGATCGTGCAGGTGAAAGTGAAAAACTGTTTTTT.